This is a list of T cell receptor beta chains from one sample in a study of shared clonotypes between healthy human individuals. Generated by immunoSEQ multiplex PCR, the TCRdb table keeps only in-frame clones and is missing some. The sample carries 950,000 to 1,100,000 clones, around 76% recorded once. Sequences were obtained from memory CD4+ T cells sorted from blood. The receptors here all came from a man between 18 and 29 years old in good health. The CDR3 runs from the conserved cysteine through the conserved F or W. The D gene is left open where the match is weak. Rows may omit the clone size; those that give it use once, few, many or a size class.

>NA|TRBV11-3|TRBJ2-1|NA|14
TGTGCCAGCAGGCCCTCGGCTTTGGGCAATGAGCAGTTCTTC
CASRPSALGNEQFF
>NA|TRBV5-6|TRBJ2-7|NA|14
TGTGCCAGCAGCTTTGACGGGACCTCCTACGAGCAGTACTTC
CASSFDGTSYEQYF
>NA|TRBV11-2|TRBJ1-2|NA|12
TGTGCCAGCAGAATTCGGGGTCAGGGCTACACCTTC
CASRIRGQGYTF
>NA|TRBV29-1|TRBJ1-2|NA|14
TGCAGCGTTGATAAAACGGGTTCTAACTATGGCTACACCTTC
CSVDKTGSNYGYTF
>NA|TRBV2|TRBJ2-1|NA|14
TGTGCCAGCAGTGTTAGGAGCTCCTACAATGAGCAGTTCTTC
CASSVRSSYNEQFF
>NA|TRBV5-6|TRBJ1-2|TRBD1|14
TGTGCCAGCAGCGCAGGACAGGCTAACTATGGCTACACCTTC
CASSAGQANYGYTF
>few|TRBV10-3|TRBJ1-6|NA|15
TGTGCCATCAGTGATTCAGGCGCATGGGGGTCACCCCTCCACTTT
CAISDSGAWGSPLHF
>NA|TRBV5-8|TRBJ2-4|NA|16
TGTGCCAGCAGCTTTGCACAGTTCTATGCCAAAAACATTCAGTACTTC
CASSFAQFYAKNIQYF
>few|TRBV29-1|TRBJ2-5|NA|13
TGCAGCGTTGAGGTGACACGCTTGGAGACCCAGTACTTC
CSVEVTRLETQYF
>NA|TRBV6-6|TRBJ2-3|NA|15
TGTGCCAGTTGTTTCCCCACCGACAGCACAGATACGCAGTATTTT
CASCFPTDSTDTQYF
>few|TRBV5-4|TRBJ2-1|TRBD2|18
TGTGCCAGCAGACCCGGGACTAGCGGGGGGGCGTCCAACAATGAGCAGTTCTTC
CASRPGTSGGASNNEQFF
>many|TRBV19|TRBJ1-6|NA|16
TGTGCCAGTATGCGGCAGGCTAGCTCCTATAATTCACCCCTCCACTTT
CASMRQASSYNSPLHF
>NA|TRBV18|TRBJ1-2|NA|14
TGTGCCAGCTCACCAGGAGGGGCAAACTATGGCTACACCTTC
CASSPGGANYGYTF
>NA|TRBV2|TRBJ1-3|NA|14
TGTGCCAGCAGTAAGGACAGTACCGGAAACACCATATATTTT
CASSKDSTGNTIYF
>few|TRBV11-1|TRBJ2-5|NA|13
TGTGCCAGCAGCCTCGGGGAGAAGGAGACCCAGTACTTC
CASSLGEKETQYF
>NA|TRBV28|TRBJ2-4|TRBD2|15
TGTGCCAGCAGCGGCTGGGGGGGAGCCAAAAACATTCAGTACTTC
CASSGWGGAKNIQYF
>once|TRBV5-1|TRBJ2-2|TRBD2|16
TGCGCCAGCAGCTTGGGTCGCGGGGGGACCACCGGGGAGCTGTTTTTT
CASSLGRGGTTGELFF
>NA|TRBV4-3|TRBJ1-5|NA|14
TGCGCCAGCAGCCAAGATCTGGGCAATCAGCCCCAGCATTTT
CASSQDLGNQPQHF
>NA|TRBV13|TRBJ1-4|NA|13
TGTGCCTGTCAGTGGGGGATCGGGGAAAAACTGTTTTTT
CACQWGIGEKLFF
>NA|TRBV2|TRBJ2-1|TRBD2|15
TGTGCCAGCAGTGAAGAGCTAGCGGGGTATAATGAGCAGTTCTTC
CASSEELAGYNEQFF
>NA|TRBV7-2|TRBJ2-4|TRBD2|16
TGTGCCAGCAGCTTAGCCTATGCGGGAGAGAAAAACATTCAGTACTTC
CASSLAYAGEKNIQYF
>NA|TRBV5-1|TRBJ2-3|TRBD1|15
TGCGCCAGCAGCTTCCGGACAGGGGTTACGGATACGCAGTATTTT
CASSFRTGVTDTQYF
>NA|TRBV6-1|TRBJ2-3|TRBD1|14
TGTGCCAGCAGTGACAGACAGGGAAGAGATACGCAGTATTTT
CASSDRQGRDTQYF
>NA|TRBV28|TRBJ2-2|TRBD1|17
TGTGCCAGCAAAAAGGGGCAGGGGGCTATCGACACCGGGGAGCTGTTTTTT
CASKKGQGAIDTGELFF
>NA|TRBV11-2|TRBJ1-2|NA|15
TGTGCCAGCAGCTTAGCGGGAACTGAGGGCGAGGGCTACACCTTC
CASSLAGTEGEGYTF
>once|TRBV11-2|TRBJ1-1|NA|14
TGTGCCAGCAGCTCAAGAACCGGGATCCTCGAAGCTTTCTTT
CASSSRTGILEAFF
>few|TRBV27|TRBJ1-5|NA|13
TGTGCCAGCAGTGTAGGGGGGTATCAGCCCCAGCATTTT
CASSVGGYQPQHF
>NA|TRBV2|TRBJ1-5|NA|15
TGTGCCAGCAGTGAGGGGGAGAAGAACAATCAGCCCCAGCATTTT
CASSEGEKNNQPQHF
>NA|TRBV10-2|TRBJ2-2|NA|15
TGCGCCAGCAGTCCTGACCCTGGCCGGGGCGGGGAGCTGTTTTTT
CASSPDPGRGGELFF
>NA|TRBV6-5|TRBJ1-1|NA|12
TGTGCCAGCAGTTACCGGGCGGGGAAAGCTTTCTTT
CASSYRAGKAFF
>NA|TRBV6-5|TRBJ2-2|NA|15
TGTGCCAGCAGAGGGGGGGGTCGCGGCACCGGGGAGCTGTTTTTT
CASRGGGRGTGELFF
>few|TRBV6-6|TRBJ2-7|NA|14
TGTGCCAGCGGATACTATGGAGGGAACTACGAGCAGTACTTC
CASGYYGGNYEQYF
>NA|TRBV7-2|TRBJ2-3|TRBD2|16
TGTGCCAGCAGCTTAGGGATAGCGGGGGTTTTGGATACGCAGTATTTT
CASSLGIAGVLDTQYF
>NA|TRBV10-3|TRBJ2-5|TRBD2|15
TGTGCCATCAGTAATCAGGCGGGGGGGCAGGAGACCCAGTACTTC
CAISNQAGGQETQYF
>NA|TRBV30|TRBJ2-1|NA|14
TGTGCCTGGAGTGTGGGGGGATCCCGCAATGAGCAGTTCTTC
CAWSVGGSRNEQFF
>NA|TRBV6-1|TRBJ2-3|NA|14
TGTGCCAGCAGTGAGAGGACTAATCCAGATACGCAGTATTTT
CASSERTNPDTQYF
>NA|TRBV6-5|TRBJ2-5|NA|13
TGTGCCAGCAGTTTTCAGGCGGGAGAGACCCAGTACTTC
CASSFQAGETQYF
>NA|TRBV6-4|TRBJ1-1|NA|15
TGTGCCAGCAGTATCTGGGACACATACGACCGGGAAGCTTTCTTT
CASSIWDTYDREAFF
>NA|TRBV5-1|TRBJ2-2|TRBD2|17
TGCGCCAGCAGCTTGGAGTCTAGCGGGGGGTTAACCGGGGAGCTGTTTTTT
CASSLESSGGLTGELFF
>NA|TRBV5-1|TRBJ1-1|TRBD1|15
TGCGCCAGCAGCTTACAGGGGGTGCGGGACACTGAAGCTTTCTTT
CASSLQGVRDTEAFF
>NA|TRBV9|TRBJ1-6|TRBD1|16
TGTGCCAGCAGCTCCGCCGGGGACAGGGCTAATTCACCCCTCCACTTT
CASSSAGDRANSPLHF
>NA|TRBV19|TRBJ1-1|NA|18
TGTGCCAGTAGTATCGGTTGGGGCTCGGGACGGATGAACACTGAAGCTTTCTTT
CASSIGWGSGRMNTEAFF
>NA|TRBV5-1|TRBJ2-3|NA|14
TGCGCCAGCAGCTTGGGGGGACTCTCAGATACGCAGTATTTT
CASSLGGLSDTQYF
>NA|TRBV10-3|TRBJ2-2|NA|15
TGTGCCACCCTGGACTCGCTTGCGAACACCGGGGAGCTGTTTTTT
CATLDSLANTGELFF
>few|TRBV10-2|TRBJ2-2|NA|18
TGCGCCAGCAGTGAGTCAGCCTTCGGAGCGGCCGGCACCGGGGAGCTGTTTTTT
CASSESAFGAAGTGELFF
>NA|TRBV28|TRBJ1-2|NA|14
TGTGCCAGCAGTCGGACGGTTTCTAACTATGGCTACACCTTC
CASSRTVSNYGYTF
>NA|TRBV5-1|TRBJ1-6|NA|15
TGCGCCAGCAGCCACGGGACTATCGTCGGTTCACCCCTCCACTTT
CASSHGTIVGSPLHF